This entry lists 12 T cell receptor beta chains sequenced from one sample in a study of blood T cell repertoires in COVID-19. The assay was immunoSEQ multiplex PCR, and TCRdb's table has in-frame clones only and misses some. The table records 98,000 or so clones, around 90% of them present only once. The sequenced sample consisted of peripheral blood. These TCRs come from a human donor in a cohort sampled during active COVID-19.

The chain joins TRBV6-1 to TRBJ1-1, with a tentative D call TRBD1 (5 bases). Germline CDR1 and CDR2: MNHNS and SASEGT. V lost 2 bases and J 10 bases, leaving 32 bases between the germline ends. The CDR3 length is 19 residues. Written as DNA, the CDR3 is TGTGCCAGCAGTGAATTTTTAGGGGTAAAAAACAGGCGGGGATCTGGAGCTTTCTTT. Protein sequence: CASSEFLGVKNRRGSGAFF.

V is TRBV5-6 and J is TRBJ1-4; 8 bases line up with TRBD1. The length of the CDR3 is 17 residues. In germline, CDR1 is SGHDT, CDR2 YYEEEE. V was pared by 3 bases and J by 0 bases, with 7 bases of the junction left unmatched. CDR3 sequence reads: CASSWGTGGATNEKLFF. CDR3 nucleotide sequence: TGTGCCAGCAGCTGGGGGACAGGAGGGGCAACTAATGAAAAACTGTTTTTT.

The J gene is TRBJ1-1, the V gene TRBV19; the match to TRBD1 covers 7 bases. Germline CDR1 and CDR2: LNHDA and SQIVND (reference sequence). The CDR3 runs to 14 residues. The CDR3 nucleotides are TGTGCAGCTAGGGCAGGGGGTTATCACACTGAAGCTTTCTTT. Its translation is CAARAGGYHTEAFF.

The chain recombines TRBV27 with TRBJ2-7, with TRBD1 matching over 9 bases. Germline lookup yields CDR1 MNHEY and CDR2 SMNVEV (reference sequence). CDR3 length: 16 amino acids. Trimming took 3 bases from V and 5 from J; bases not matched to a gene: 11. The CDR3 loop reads CASSLFSGTGYNEQYF. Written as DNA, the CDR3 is TGTGCCAGCAGTTTGTTCTCTGGGACAGGGTACAACGAGCAGTACTTC.

The DNA of the CDR3 is TGCAGCGTTCCGGACTCGAACACTGAAGCTTTCTTT. It translates to CSVPDSNTEAFF. The chain carries TRBV29-1 and TRBJ1-1, with unresolved D. Trimming took off 5 bases at V and 1 base at J, with 8 bases between the two ends. The CDR3 covers 12 residues. Germline V CDR1 and CDR2: SQVTM, ANQGSEA.

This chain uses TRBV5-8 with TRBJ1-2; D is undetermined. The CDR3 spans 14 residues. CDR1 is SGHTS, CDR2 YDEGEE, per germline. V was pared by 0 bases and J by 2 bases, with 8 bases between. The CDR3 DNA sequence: TGTGCCAGCAGCTTGGAGGTGGAGAACTATGGCTACACCTTC. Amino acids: CASSLEVENYGYTF.

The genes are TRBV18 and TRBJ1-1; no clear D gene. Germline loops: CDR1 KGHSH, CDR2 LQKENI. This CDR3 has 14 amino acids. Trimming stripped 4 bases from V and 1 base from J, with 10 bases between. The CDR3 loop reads CASSRGSGNTEAFF. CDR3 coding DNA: TGTGCCAGCTCACGTGGCAGCGGGAACACTGAAGCTTTCTTT.

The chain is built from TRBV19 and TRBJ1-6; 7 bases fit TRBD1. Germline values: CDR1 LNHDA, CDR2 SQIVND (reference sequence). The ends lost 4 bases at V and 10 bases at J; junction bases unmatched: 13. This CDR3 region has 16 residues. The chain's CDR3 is CASSRGTVGGRSPLHF. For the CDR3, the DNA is TGTGCCAGTAGTAGGGGGACAGTTGGCGGGCGATCACCCCTCCACTTT.

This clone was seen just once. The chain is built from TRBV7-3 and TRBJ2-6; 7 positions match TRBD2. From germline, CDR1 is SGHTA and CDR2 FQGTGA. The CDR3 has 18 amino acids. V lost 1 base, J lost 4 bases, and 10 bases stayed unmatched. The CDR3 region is CASSLNQGGGIGANVLTF. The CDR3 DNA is TGTGCCAGCAGCTTAAACCAGGGCGGGGGTATCGGGGCCAACGTCCTGACTTTC.

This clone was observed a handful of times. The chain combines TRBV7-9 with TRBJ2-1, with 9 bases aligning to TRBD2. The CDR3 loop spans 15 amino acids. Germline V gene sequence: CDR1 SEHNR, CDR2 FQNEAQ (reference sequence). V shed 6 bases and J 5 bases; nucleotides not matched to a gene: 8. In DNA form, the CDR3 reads TGTGCCAGCAGGACGGGACTAGCAGCCAACAATGAGCAGTTCTTC. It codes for CASRTGLAANNEQFF.

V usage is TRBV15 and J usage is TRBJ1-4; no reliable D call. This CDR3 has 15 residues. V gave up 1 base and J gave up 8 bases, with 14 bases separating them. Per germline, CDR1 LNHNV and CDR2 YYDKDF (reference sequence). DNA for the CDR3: TGTGCCACCAGCAGAGTGGCCGGGTTAGAGGAAAAACTGTTTTTT. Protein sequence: CATSRVAGLEEKLFF.

DNA for the CDR3: TGTGCCAGTAGTAGACTAGCGGGGGGCGACTACGAGCAGTACTTC. Translation gives CASSRLAGGDYEQYF. This chain links TRBV19 with TRBJ2-7; TRBD2 aligns across 13 bases. The trim removed 4 bases at V and 3 bases at J, leaving 3 bases unmatched. This CDR3 is built from 15 residues. Looked up from germline, CDR1 is LNHDA and CDR2 is SQIVND (reference sequence).